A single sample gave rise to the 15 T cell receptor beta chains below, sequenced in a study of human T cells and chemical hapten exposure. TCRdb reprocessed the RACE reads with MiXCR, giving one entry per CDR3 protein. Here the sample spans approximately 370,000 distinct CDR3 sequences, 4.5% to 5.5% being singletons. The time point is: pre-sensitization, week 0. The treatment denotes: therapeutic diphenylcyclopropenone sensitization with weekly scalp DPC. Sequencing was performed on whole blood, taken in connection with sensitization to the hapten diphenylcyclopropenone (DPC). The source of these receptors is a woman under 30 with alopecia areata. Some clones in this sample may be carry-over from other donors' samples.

The CDR3 coding sequence is TGTGCCAGCAGCCAACAGGGGACGCAGTATTTT. It yields the protein CASSQQGTQYF. V is TRBV7-2 and J is TRBJ2-3, with 7 bases lining up with TRBD1. Germline CDR1 and CDR2: SGHTA and FQGNSA. V was pared by 5 bases and J by 9 bases, with 2 bases of the junction left unmatched. The CDR3 runs 11 residues.

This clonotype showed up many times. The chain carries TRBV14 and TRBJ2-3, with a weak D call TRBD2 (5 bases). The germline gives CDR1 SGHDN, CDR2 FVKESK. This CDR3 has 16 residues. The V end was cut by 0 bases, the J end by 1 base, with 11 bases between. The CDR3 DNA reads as TGTGCCAGCAGCCAAGAGGCGACTATTCGCACAGATACGCAGTATTTT. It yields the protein CASSQEATIRTDTQYF.

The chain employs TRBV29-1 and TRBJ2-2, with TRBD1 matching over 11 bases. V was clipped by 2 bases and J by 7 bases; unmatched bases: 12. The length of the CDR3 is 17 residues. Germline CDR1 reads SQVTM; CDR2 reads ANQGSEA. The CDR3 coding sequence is TGCAGCGTTGAAATACGCGGACAGGGGGCGCGGATCGGGGAGCTGTTTTTT. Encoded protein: CSVEIRGQGARIGELFF.

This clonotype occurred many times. The chain's CDR3 is CASSYSRAGWLKEKLFF. CDR3 nucleotides: TGTGCCAGCAGTTACTCGAGGGCAGGATGGTTAAAGGAAAAACTGTTTTTT. The chain employs TRBV6-5 and TRBJ1-4; no reliable D call. The CDR3 has 17 residues. Germline CDR1 and CDR2: MNHEY and SVGAGI. Deletions cut 0 bases from V and 8 bases from J, with 19 bases between.

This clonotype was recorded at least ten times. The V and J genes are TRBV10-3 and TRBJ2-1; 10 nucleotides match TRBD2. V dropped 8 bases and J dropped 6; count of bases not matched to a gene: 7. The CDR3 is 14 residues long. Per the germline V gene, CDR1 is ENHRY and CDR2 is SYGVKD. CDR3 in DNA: TGTGCCATCGAGGTAAAGCGGGGGGGCAATGAGCAGTTCTTC. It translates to CAIEVKRGGNEQFF.

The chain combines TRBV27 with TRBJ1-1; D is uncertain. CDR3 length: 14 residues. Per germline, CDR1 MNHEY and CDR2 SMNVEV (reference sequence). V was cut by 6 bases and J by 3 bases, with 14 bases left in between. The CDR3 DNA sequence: TGTGCCAGCAGCCAGATTACCGGAGACACTGAAGCTTTCTTT. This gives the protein CASSQITGDTEAFF.

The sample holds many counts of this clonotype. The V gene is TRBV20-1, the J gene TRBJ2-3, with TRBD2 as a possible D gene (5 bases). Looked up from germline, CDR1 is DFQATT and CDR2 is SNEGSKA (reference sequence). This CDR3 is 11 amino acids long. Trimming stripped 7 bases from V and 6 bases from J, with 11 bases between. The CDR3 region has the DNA TGCAGTGTTGGGTGGAGGGATACGCAGTATTTT. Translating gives CSVGWRDTQYF.

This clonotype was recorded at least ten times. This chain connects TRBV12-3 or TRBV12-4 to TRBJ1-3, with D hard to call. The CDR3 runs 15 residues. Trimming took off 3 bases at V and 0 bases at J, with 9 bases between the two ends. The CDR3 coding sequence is TGTGCCAGCAGTTTGTCAGCAATCTCTGGAAACACCATATATTTT. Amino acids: CASSLSAISGNTIYF.

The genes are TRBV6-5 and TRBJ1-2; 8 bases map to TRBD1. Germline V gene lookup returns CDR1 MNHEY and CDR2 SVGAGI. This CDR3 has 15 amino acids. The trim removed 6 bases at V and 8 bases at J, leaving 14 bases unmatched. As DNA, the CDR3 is TGTGCCAGCAGCTTGGGACAGGACGTTTCAGGGGGCTACACCTTC. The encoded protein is CASSLGQDVSGGYTF.

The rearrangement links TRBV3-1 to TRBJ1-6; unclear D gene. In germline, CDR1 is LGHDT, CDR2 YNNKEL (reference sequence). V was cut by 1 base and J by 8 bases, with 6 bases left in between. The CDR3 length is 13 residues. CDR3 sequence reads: CASSQGAYSPLHF. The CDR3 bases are TGTGCCAGCAGCCAAGGCGCGTATTCACCCCTCCACTTT.

CDR3 DNA: TGTGCCAGCAGCCTAATAGAAGATACGCAGTATTTT. It specifies CASSLIEDTQYF. The chain is built from TRBV7-9 and TRBJ2-3; D ambiguous. This CDR3 region has 12 residues. CDR1 is SEHNR and CDR2 is FQNEAQ in the germline V gene (reference sequence). V was pared by 5 bases and J by 5 bases, with 8 bases between.

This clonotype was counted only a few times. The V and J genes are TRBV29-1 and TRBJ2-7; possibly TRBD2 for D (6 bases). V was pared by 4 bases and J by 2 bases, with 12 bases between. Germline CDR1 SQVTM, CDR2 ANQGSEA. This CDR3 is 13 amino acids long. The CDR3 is CSVGGTFPYEQYF. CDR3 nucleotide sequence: TGCAGCGTTGGGGGGACTTTTCCCTACGAGCAGTACTTC.

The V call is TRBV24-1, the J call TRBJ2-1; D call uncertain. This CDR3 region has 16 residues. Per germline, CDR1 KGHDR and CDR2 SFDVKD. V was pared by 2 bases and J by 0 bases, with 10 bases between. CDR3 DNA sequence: TGTGCCACCAGTGATTCAACTACCAGCTCCTACAATGAGCAGTTCTTC. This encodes CATSDSTTSSYNEQFF.

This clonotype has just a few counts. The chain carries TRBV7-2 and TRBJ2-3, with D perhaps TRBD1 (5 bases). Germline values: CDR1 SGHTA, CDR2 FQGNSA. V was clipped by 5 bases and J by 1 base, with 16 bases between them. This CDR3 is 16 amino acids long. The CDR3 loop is CASSEGALSRTDTQYF. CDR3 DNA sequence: TGTGCCAGCAGCGAAGGGGCCCTCTCACGCACAGATACGCAGTATTTT.

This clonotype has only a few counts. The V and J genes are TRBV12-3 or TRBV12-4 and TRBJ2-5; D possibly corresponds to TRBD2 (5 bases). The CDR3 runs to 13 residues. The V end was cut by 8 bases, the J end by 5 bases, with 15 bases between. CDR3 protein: CASRFGVGETQYF. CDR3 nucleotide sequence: TGTGCCAGCCGGTTCGGGGTAGGGGAGACCCAGTACTTC.